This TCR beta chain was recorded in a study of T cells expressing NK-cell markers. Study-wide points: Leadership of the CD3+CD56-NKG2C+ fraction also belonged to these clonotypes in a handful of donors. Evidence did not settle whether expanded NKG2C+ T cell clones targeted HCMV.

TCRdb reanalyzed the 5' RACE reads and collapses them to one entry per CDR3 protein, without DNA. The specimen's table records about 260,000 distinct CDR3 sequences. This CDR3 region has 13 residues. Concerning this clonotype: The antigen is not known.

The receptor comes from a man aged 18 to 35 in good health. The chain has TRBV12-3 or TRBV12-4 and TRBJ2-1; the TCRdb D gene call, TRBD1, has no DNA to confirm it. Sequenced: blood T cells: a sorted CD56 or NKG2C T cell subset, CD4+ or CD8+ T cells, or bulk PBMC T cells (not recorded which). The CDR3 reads CASSFLDRGEQFF.